A single sample is the source of the 6 T cell receptor beta chains below, sequenced in a study of cytomegalovirus exposure and HLA in healthy donors (dated by TCRdb to 2016 to 2017). Libraries were built with the immunoSEQ multiplex PCR assay. The multiplex PCR relied on a mix of 60 forward primers for TCR Vbeta segments and 13 reverse primers for TCR Jbeta segments. Sourced from immuneACCESS, this table was stored by TCRdb with only in-frame sequences that have V and J called. A share of the clones is absent; for the studies checked, an unresolved V gene accounts for under half, and the remainder has no known explanation. For this sample there are over 30,000 clones; 80% appear just once. The ten top clones hold roughly 5.5% of the sample. Specimen: PBMCs. The receptors shown here come from a male donor in good health and CMV-seronegative.

CDR3 loop: CSVDGQGTTEAFF. The CDR3 DNA is TGCAGCGTGGACGGACAGGGGACCACTGAAGCTTTCTTT. The rearrangement uses TRBV29-1 and TRBJ1-1, with 9 bases aligning to TRBD1. The CDR3 loop spans 13 amino acids. Germline loops: CDR1 SQVTM, CDR2 ANQGSEA. After removal of 6 bases from V and 4 bases from J, the junction contained 6 bases not matched to a gene.

This rearrangement joins TRBV19 to TRBJ1-5; 7 bases match TRBD1. CDR3 length equals 14 residues. Germline CDR1 reads LNHDA; CDR2 reads SQIVND (reference sequence). V dropped 10 bases and J dropped 3; count of bases not matched to a gene: 9. In DNA, the CDR3 is TGTGCCACTGAGACAGGGACAACCAATCAGCCCCAGCATTTT. Protein: CATETGTTNQPQHF.

The chain carries TRBV30 and TRBJ1-5, with a tentative D call TRBD1 (6 bases). In germline, CDR1 is GTSNPN, CDR2 SVGIG (reference sequence). CDR3 length equals 13 residues. The V gene lost 0 bases and the J gene lost 7 bases, with 10 bases spanning the gap. The CDR3 DNA reads TGTGCCTGGAGTGTCAGGGGTCGACAGCCCCAGCATTTT. This gives the protein CAWSVRGRQPQHF.

Of note for this clone: The conserved final phenylalanine or tryptophan is absent from the CDR3, which likely points to a read error. The rearrangement links TRBV30 to TRBJ2-6; TRBD1 agrees at 9 bases. The V gene's germline CDR1 is GTSNPN and CDR2 SVGIG (reference sequence). The CDR3 sequence is 17 residues long. V shed 3 bases and J 4 bases; nucleotides not matched to a gene: 10. CDR3 coding DNA: TGTGCCTGGAGAAGGGGACAGGGTCTGGCCGGGGCCAACGTCCTGACTGTC. Protein product: CAWRRGQGLAGANVLTV.

The chain has TRBV5-4 and TRBJ1-1; 8 bases agree with TRBD1. Losses at the gene ends were 0 bases for V and 6 bases for J; bases not matched to a gene: 7. The germline V gene has CDR1 SGHNT and CDR2 YYREEE (reference sequence). The CDR3 has 15 residues. The CDR3 nucleotides are TGTGCCAGCAGCTTGGCCAAGGACAGGGAGGCTGAAGCTTTCTTT. This gives the protein CASSLAKDREAEAFF.

J is TRBJ1-2 and V is TRBV6-5; D call uncertain. Trimming removed 0 bases from V and 8 bases from J, with 7 bases in between. CDR3 size: 12 residues. Germline CDR1 and CDR2: MNHEY and SVGAGI. CDR3 sequence (DNA): TGTGCCAGCAGTTACTCGACGGGGGGCTACACCTTC. Translation: CASSYSTGGYTF.